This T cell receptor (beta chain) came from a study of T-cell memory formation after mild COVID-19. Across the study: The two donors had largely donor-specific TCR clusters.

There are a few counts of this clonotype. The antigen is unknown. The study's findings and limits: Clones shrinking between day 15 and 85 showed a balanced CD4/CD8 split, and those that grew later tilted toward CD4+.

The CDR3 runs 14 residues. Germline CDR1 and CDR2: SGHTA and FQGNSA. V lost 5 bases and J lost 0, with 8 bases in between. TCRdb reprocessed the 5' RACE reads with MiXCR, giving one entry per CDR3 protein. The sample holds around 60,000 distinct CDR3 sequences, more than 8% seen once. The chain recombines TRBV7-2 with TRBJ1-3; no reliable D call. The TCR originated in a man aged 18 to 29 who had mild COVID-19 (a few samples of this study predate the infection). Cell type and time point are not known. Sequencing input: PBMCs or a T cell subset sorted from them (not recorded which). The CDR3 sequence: CASSPFYSGNTIYF. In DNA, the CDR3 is TGTGCCAGCAGCCCTTTCTACTCTGGAAACACCATATATTTT.